A single sample is the source of the 9 T cell receptor beta chains below, sequenced in a study of T cells in Graves' hyperthyroidism and ophthalmopathy. Authors of the study amplified TCR beta CDR3 regions from RNA transcripts. During a first-round RT-PCR of the TCR CDR3, the HTBI primer set was used. MiXCR was run by TCRdb on the multiplex PCR reads, yielding one entry per CDR3 protein. The sample consists of under 250,000 distinct CDR3 sequences, about a sixth of them appearing once. Sequenced material: blood. The receptors were sampled from a woman aged 45-59 years with Graves' hyperthyroidism.

This clonotype was seen at least ten times. The J gene is TRBJ1-1, the V gene TRBV30, with 7 bases lining up with TRBD1. This CDR3 contains 13 residues. The J segment lost 5 bases and the V segment lost 8 bases, leaving 11 bases of the junction unmatched. The germline V gene encodes CDR1 GTSNPN and CDR2 SVGIG (reference sequence). DNA for the CDR3: TGTGCCGCCAGGGGGGCTGGTTTGACTGAAGCTTTCTTT. Its protein is CAARGAGLTEAFF.

The chain couples TRBV6-1 to TRBJ2-6; 9 nucleotides line up with TRBD2. Losses at the gene ends were 5 bases for V and 0 bases for J; bases not matched to a gene: 11. Germline V lookup: CDR1 MNHNS, CDR2 SASEGT. The CDR3 sequence is 19 residues long. The CDR3 bases are TGTGCCAGCAGTTGGTTAGTTCTAGCGGGAAGCTCTGGGGCCAACGTCCTGACTTTC. This gives the protein CASSWLVLAGSSGANVLTF.

Many counts were recorded for this clonotype. Written as DNA, the CDR3 is TGTGCCAGCAGACAGGGTGTTTTCACAGATACGCAGTATTTT. This sequence encodes CASRQGVFTDTQYF. The rearrangement joins TRBV27 to TRBJ2-3; D is perhaps TRBD1 (6 bases). The germline CDR1 and CDR2 sequences are MNHEY and SMNVEV (reference sequence). The V end lost 6 bases, the J end lost 2 bases, and 12 bases lay between the germline ends. CDR3 length equals 14 residues.

This clonotype was seen repeatedly, ten times or more. V and J are TRBV7-2 and TRBJ2-1; 8 positions match TRBD2. CDR1 is SGHTA, CDR2 FQGNSA, per germline. V was clipped by 1 base and J by 14 bases; unmatched bases: 7. CDR3 size: 13 residues. The CDR3: CASSLDGSGEEFF. The DNA of the CDR3 is TGTGCCAGCAGCTTAGATGGTAGCGGGGAAGAGTTCTTC.

This clonotype was seen repeatedly, ten times or more. The CDR3 nucleotides are TGTGCCAGCAGCCAGACTAGCGGGAGCAATGAGCAGTTCTTC. Amino acid sequence: CASSQTSGSNEQFF. The chain has TRBV7-3 and TRBJ2-1; the match to TRBD2 covers 12 bases. J gave up 6 bases and V 5 bases, and 2 bases lay outside the gene matches. Germline CDR1 SGHTA, CDR2 FQGTGA. The CDR3 loop spans 14 amino acids.

J is TRBJ2-3 and V is TRBV20-1, with TRBD2 identical over 14 bases. This CDR3 is 16 amino acids long. Per germline, CDR1 DFQATT and CDR2 SNEGSKA (reference sequence). Trimming removed 0 bases from V and 14 bases from J; junction bases left unmatched: 13. CDR3 loop: CSARDPGLAGGIPRYF. The CDR3 DNA reads TGCAGTGCTAGAGACCCCGGACTAGCGGGGGGCATACCGCGGTATTTT.

This clonotype was counted a few times. The chain combines TRBV15 with TRBJ2-4, with 10 nucleotides matching TRBD2. V shed 6 bases and J 4 bases; nucleotides not matched to a gene: 9. Germline V gives CDR1 LNHNV, CDR2 YYDKDF (reference sequence). The CDR3 spans 16 residues. The CDR3 spells CATSTIGLAEKNIQYF. The CDR3 DNA sequence: TGTGCCACCAGTACAATCGGACTAGCGGAGAAAAACATTCAGTACTTC.

This clonotype was recorded at least ten times. The chain carries TRBV18 and TRBJ1-5; D call uncertain. Germline V CDR1 and CDR2: KGHSH, LQKENI. The CDR3 length is 14 residues. V lost 3 bases, J lost 1 base, and 7 bases lay in between. This chain's CDR3 is CASSPSSSNQPQHF. The CDR3 DNA reads as TGTGCCAGCTCACCCTCTTCCAGCAATCAGCCCCAGCATTTT.

This clonotype has a count of ten or more. The rearrangement uses TRBV6-1 and TRBJ1-2; 8 positions match TRBD1. CDR1 and CDR2 (germline): MNHNS, SASEGT. Trimming removed 2 bases from V and 4 bases from J; junction bases left unmatched: 9. This CDR3 has 16 amino acids. Here the CDR3 reads CASSESTGGGGYGYTF. The CDR3 DNA reads as TGTGCCAGCAGTGAATCAACAGGGGGAGGCGGCTATGGCTACACCTTC.